This TCR beta chain was identified during a study of blood T cell repertoires in COVID-19. For the study at large: COVID-19 samples collected from the United States, Italy and Spain covered acute and convalescent phases.

Sequenced by immunoSEQ multiplex PCR; TCRdb stores in-frame clones only, minus some. The sample includes fewer than 200,000 clones, around 85% of them seen just once. Germline values: CDR1 LGHDT, CDR2 YNNKEL (reference sequence). The CDR3 is 14 amino acids. V lost 3 bases to trimming and J lost 6 bases, with 11 bases between them. The chain combines TRBV3-1 (or the pseudogene TRBV3-2) with TRBJ2-2, with TRBD1 as a possible D gene (6 bases). The receptor was derived from a human donor with acute or convalescent COVID-19. The donor label of this sample is uncertain. The sample comprised peripheral blood. The CDR3 spells CASSHTTGPGELFF. CDR3 nucleotide sequence: TGTGCCAGCAGCCACACTACAGGGCCCGGGGAGCTGTTTTTT.